Listed below are T cell receptor beta chains from one sample, sequenced in a study of cytomegalovirus exposure and HLA in healthy donors. Profiled with immunoSEQ multiplex PCR; TCRdb holds only in-frame clones, not every one. The sample includes 250,000 to 350,000 clones, roughly 88% of them seen just once. Sequenced: PBMCs. The receptors derive from a middle-aged man in good health and CMV-seropositive. CDR3s include the opening cysteine and the closing phenylalanine or tryptophan. D genes are given only for firm matches. Expanded clones are given a class, and other clones once, few, many or no size at all.

clone_size d_call j_call v_call cdr3_aa cdr3_nt
few . TRBJ1-1 TRBV9 CASSVGKGTEAFF TGTGCCAGCAGCGTCGGGAAAGGGACTGAAGCTTTCTTT
. . TRBJ1-4 TRBV7-6 CASSPREATNEKLFF TGTGCCAGCAGCCCCCGAGAAGCAACTAATGAAAAACTGTTTTTT
. TRBD2 TRBJ2-1 TRBV30 CAWASGSDEQFF TGTGCCTGGGCTAGCGGGAGCGATGAGCAGTTCTTC
. . TRBJ2-1 TRBV28 CASSLDFRVNTYNEQFF TGTGCCAGCAGTTTAGATTTCCGGGTAAATACCTACAATGAGCAGTTCTTC
few . TRBJ2-1 TRBV4-3 CASSQDGGQGLVFYNEQFF TGCGCCAGCAGCCAAGATGGGGGACAGGGACTAGTTTTCTACAATGAGCAGTTCTTC
. TRBD2 TRBJ2-7 TRBV5-6 CASSFRGAYEQYF TGTGCCAGCAGCTTTCGGGGGGCCTACGAGCAGTACTTC
. . TRBJ2-7 TRBV7-9 CSSSFRTGSGEQYF TGTTCCAGCAGCTTTAGGACGGGATCGGGCGAGCAGTACTTC
. . TRBJ2-6 TRBV6-5 CASSYSGGANVLTF TGTGCCAGCAGTTACTCCGGTGGGGCCAACGTCCTGACTTTC
. TRBD2 TRBJ2-5 TRBV7-8 CASSLRHQGLAGGLETQYF TGTGCCAGCAGCTTACGTCACCAGGGACTAGCGGGAGGGTTAGAGACCCAGTACTTC
few . TRBJ1-1 TRBV7-9 CASSGHLNTEAFF TGTGCCAGCAGCGGACATCTGAACACTGAAGCTTTCTTT
. . TRBJ2-3 TRBV7-9 CASSPPLSPTDTQYF TGTGCCAGCAGCCCACCCCTCAGTCCCACAGATACGCAGTATTTT
. TRBD1 TRBJ2-7 TRBV7-9 CASSLVGDRVGEQYF TGTGCCAGCAGCTTAGTTGGGGACAGGGTGGGTGAGCAGTACTTC
. TRBD2 TRBJ2-7 TRBV7-9 CASSLSGLADYEQYF TGTGCCAGCAGCTTATCGGGACTAGCGGACTACGAGCAGTACTTC
once . TRBJ2-1 TRBV5-8 CASSPNRLKQFF TGTGCCAGCAGCCCCAACCGACTAAAGCAGTTCTTC
. TRBD2 TRBJ2-7 TRBV2 CASRRGLEVEQYF TGTGCCAGCAGGCGAGGACTAGAGGTTGAGCAGTACTTC
. . TRBJ1-2 TRBV7-2 CASSTYERSNYGYTF TGTGCCAGCAGTACCTACGAGCGTTCTAACTATGGCTACACCTTC
. TRBD2 TRBJ2-7 TRBV19 CASSWSGRAYEQYF TGTGCCAGTAGTTGGAGCGGGAGGGCCTACGAGCAGTACTTC
. . TRBJ1-5 TRBV29-1 CSVAGGHGQPQHF TGCAGCGTTGCGGGGGGGCACGGTCAGCCCCAGCATTTT
. TRBD1 TRBJ1-2 TRBV27 CASSVGGTDYGYTF TGTGCCAGCAGTGTAGGGGGGACAGACTATGGCTACACCTTC
. TRBD2 TRBJ2-3 TRBV15 CATSPRSGADTQYF TGTGCCACCAGCCCACGGAGCGGGGCGGATACGCAGTATTTT
. . TRBJ1-2 TRBV27 CASAGLRYGYTF TGTGCCAGCGCGGGGCTCCGCTATGGCTACACCTTC
. TRBD2 TRBJ2-3 TRBV19 CASSMQGLIGTDTQYF TGTGCCAGTAGTATGCAGGGACTAATTGGAACAGATACGCAGTATTTT
. . TRBJ1-5 TRBV5-4 CASSLDSGSNQPQHF TGTGCCAGCAGCTTGGATTCCGGTAGCAATCAGCCCCAGCATTTT
few TRBD1 TRBJ1-1 TRBV5-1 CASSFGQGAQTEAFF TGCGCCAGCAGCTTCGGACAGGGGGCTCAGACTGAAGCTTTCTTT
. TRBD2 TRBJ2-1 TRBV4-1 CASSLTSGGTNEQFF TGCGCCAGCAGCCTGACTAGCGGGGGGACTAATGAGCAGTTCTTC
. . TRBJ1-4 TRBV6-5 CASSYQRNEKLFF TGTGCCAGCAGTTATCAGAGGAATGAAAAACTGTTTTTT
few . TRBJ1-2 TRBV7-9 CASSSGQFYGYTF TGTGCCAGCAGCAGCGGACAGTTCTATGGCTACACCTTC
. . TRBJ1-4 TRBV5-1 CASSLRPGDTEKLFF TGCGCCAGCAGCTTGCGGCCAGGGGATACTGAAAAACTGTTTTTT
. . TRBJ1-5 TRBV28 CASIMGTYSNQPQHF TGTGCCAGCATAATGGGGACATATAGCAATCAGCCCCAGCATTTT
. . TRBJ2-7 TRBV28 CASNPGGNSYEQYF TGTGCCAGCAATCCGGGGGGCAACTCCTACGAGCAGTACTTC
. . TRBJ1-1 TRBV28 CASSLRPGTNTEAFF TGTGCCAGCAGTTTAAGGCCCGGGACAAACACTGAAGCTTTCTTT
. . TRBJ2-7 TRBV4-1 CARELSGQRQYF TGCGCCCGTGAGCTGAGCGGGCAAAGGCAGTACTTC